Listed below are T cell receptor beta chains from one sample, sequenced in a study. Sequencing used immunoSEQ multiplex PCR; TCRdb keeps in-frame clones, though not all of them. The sample has tens of thousands of clones, over 90% seen once; the top ten hold around 10%. Input material: PBMCs. The receptors were sampled from a man between 35 and 55 years old with rheumatoid arthritis. Each CDR3 is given with its conserved first and last residue. A D gene is named only where the DNA matches it firmly. Some rows mark clone size as missing; the rest say once, few, many or name a class of expanded clone.

TRBJ2-1 | TRBD2 | TRBV7-7 | NA | CASSLLAGVGNEQFF | TGTGCTAGCAGCTTACTAGCGGGAGTAGGCAATGAGCAGTTCTTC
TRBJ1-2 | NA | TRBV27 | few | CASSSTNYGYTF | TGTGCCAGCAGTTCGACCAACTATGGCTACACCTTC
TRBJ1-5 | NA | TRBV2 | NA | CASRAANQPQHF | TGTGCCAGCAGGGCAGCTAATCAGCCCCAGCATTTT
TRBJ2-7 | TRBD1 | TRBV6-5 | once | CASSLTGDAYEQYF | TGTGCCAGCAGTTTGACAGGGGATGCCTACGAGCAGTACTTC
TRBJ1-2 | NA | TRBV12-5 | NA | CASGLVGQDYGYTF | TGTGCTAGTGGTTTGGTGGGGCAGGACTATGGCTACACCTTC
TRBJ2-7 | TRBD1 | TRBV11-2 | NA | CASSFGQGAAYEQYF | TGTGCCAGCAGCTTCGGACAGGGGGCGGCTTACGAGCAGTACTTC
TRBJ2-1 | TRBD1 | TRBV5-1 | NA | CASSRDRENEQFF | TGCGCCAGCAGCAGGGACAGGGAAAATGAGCAGTTCTTC
TRBJ2-1 | TRBD2 | TRBV27 | NA | CASSPQTSGYNEQFF | TGTGCCAGCAGTCCCCAAACTAGCGGCTACAATGAGCAGTTCTTC
TRBJ2-3 | TRBD2 | TRBV7-2 | NA | CASSQELAGKTTDTQYF | TGTGCCAGCAGCCAGGAACTAGCGGGGAAAACGACAGATACGCAGTATTTT
TRBJ1-1 | NA | TRBV15 | NA | CATSRDVTRTEAFF | TGTGCCACCAGCAGAGATGTCACACGGACTGAAGCTTTCTTT
TRBJ1-2 | NA | TRBV11-2 | NA | CASSPTTGGYTF | TGTGCCAGCAGCCCAACAACAGGCGGCTACACCTTC
TRBJ2-4 | NA | TRBV27 | NA | CASSPDGAGNIQYF | TGTGCCAGCAGTCCCGATGGGGCGGGGAACATTCAGTACTTC
TRBJ1-1 | NA | TRBV11-2 | NA | CASSGSLDTEAFF | TGTGCCAGCAGCGGGTCCCTTGACACTGAAGCTTTCTTT
TRBJ1-5 | TRBD1 | TRBV4-1 | once | CASSQITGAWQPQHF | TGCGCCAGCAGCCAGATTACAGGGGCTTGGCAGCCCCAGCATTTT
TRBJ1-5 | TRBD1 | TRBV5-8 | NA | CASSFPGQGNNQPQHF | TGTGCCAGCAGTTTCCCGGGACAGGGCAACAATCAGCCCCAGCATTTT
TRBJ1-5 | NA | TRBV27 | NA | CASSSRLGVNQPQHF | TGTGCCAGCAGCTCTCGCCTGGGGGTGAATCAGCCCCAGCATTTT
TRBJ2-7 | TRBD2 | TRBV10-3 | NA | CAISGASGSTNSYEQYF | TGTGCCATCAGTGGGGCTAGCGGGAGCACCAACTCCTACGAGCAGTACTTC
TRBJ2-3 | NA | TRBV5-6 | once | CASSSAPGWGTDTQYF | TGTGCCAGCAGCTCCGCCCCGGGTTGGGGCACAGATACGCAGTATTTT
TRBJ1-2 | NA | TRBV19 | NA | CASSPGTSGYTF | TGTGCCAGTAGTCCAGGGACGTCTGGCTACACCTTC
TRBJ1-1 | NA | TRBV5-1 | NA | CASSLAGQRNEAFF | TGCGCCAGCAGCTTGGCCGGACAGAGAAATGAAGCTTTCTTT
TRBJ1-4 | TRBD1 | TRBV30 | NA | CAWSVLTGAVEKLFF | TGTGCCTGGAGTGTTCTGACAGGGGCTGTTGAAAAACTGTTTTTT
TRBJ2-5 | NA | TRBV10-3 | NA | CAIRGDYQETQYF | TGTGCCATCAGGGGAGACTACCAAGAGACCCAGTACTTC
TRBJ1-1 | NA | TRBV30 | NA | CAWSYLPEGTEAFF | TGTGCCTGGAGTTATCTTCCCGAGGGGACTGAAGCTTTCTTT
TRBJ1-1 | TRBD1 | TRBV12-5 | NA | CASGFDRGRAFF | TGTGCTAGTGGTTTCGACAGGGGGAGAGCTTTCTTT
TRBJ2-1 | TRBD2 | TRBV24-1 | NA | CATSDPSGDYNEQFF | TGTGCCACCAGTGATCCTAGCGGGGACTACAATGAGCAGTTCTTC
TRBJ1-3 | NA | TRBV6-6 | few | CASSYSRDGGNTIYF | TGTGCCAGCAGTTACTCCCGGGACGGAGGAAACACCATATATTTT
TRBJ1-3 | NA | TRBV29-1 | NA | CSVEGYGNTIYF | TGCAGCGTTGAAGGGTACGGAAACACCATATATTTT
TRBJ1-6 | NA | TRBV28 | medium-sized | CASSLLSGGGSPLHF | TGTGCCAGCAGTTTATTATCGGGAGGGGGTTCACCCCTCCACTTT
TRBJ2-1 | TRBD2 | TRBV5-1 | NA | CASSFLAGGPNEQFF | TGCGCCAGCAGCTTCCTAGCGGGAGGGCCAAATGAGCAGTTCTTC
TRBJ2-1 | NA | TRBV28 | NA | CASSPPTSLIYEQFF | TGTGCCAGCAGTCCCCCGACGAGTCTGATCTATGAGCAGTTCTTC
TRBJ2-1 | TRBD1 | TRBV24-1 | NA | CATSGRQGSNEQFF | TGTGCCACCAGTGGGCGACAGGGAAGCAATGAGCAGTTCTTC